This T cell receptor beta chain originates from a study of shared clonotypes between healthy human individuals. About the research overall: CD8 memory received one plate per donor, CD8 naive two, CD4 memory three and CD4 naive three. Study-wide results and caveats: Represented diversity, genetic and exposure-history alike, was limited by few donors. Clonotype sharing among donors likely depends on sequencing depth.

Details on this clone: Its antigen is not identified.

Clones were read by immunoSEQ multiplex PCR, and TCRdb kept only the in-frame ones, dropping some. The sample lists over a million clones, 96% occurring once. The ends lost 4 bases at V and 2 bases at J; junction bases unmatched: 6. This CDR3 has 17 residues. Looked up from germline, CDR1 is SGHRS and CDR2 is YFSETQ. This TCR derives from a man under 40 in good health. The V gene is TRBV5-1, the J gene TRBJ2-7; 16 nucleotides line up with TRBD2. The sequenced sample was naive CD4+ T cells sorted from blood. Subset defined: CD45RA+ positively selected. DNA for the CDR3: TGCGCCAGCAGCGCGGGACTAGCGGGAGGGGGCCCCTACGAGCAGTACTTC. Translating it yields CASSAGLAGGGPYEQYF.